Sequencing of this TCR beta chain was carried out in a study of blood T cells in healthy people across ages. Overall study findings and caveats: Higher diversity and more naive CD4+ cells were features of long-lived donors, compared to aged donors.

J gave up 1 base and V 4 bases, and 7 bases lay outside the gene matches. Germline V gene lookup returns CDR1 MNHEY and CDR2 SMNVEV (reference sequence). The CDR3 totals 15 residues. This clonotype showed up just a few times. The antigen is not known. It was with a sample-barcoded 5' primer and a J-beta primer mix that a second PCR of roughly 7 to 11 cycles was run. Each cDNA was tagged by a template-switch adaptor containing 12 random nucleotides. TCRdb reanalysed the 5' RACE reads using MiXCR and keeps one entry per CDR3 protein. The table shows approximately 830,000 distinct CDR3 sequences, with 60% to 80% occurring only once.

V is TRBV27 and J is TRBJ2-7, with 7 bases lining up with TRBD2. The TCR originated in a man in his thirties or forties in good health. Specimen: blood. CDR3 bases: TGTGCCAGCAGTTCGCCATCGGGACTATCCTACGAGCAGTACTTC. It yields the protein CASSSPSGLSYEQYF.